This T cell receptor (beta chain) is drawn from a study of beta chain features in type 1 diabetes. Study results and limitations: The study found fewer insertions and more deletions at VDJ junctions in type 1 diabetes patients. Unsettled here was the matter of whether HLA type influences TCRB rearrangement.

Sorting gave populations that all exceeded 98% purity. Expressed TCRB transcripts were sequenced because the isolated RNA had all been reverse transcribed beforehand. Assay used: immunoSEQ multiplex PCR; TCRdb lists only in-frame clones, some missing. The sample has some 410,000 clones, around 10% seen once. This clone occurred a few times. Its cognate antigen is unknown. The CDR3 is made up of 15 amino acids. V shed 2 bases and J 1 base; nucleotides not matched to a gene: 5. Germline loops: CDR1 SGHDT, CDR2 YYEEEE. Sequenced input: naive CD4+ T cells from blood. The sequence came from a woman aged 18-29 years in good health. The chain employs TRBV5-6 and TRBJ2-5; 7 bases line up with TRBD1. CDR3 sequence: CASSFTGVTQETQYF. CDR3 in DNA: TGTGCCAGCAGCTTTACAGGGGTCACCCAAGAGACCCAGTACTTC.